A selection of T cell receptor beta chains follows, all from one sample in a study of PD-L1 blockade in urothelial cancer. The table came from immunoSEQ multiplex PCR; TCRdb's copy has only in-frame clones and leaves some out. The sample shows about 56,000 clones, approximately 86% of them seen only once. This specimen consisted of PBMCs, obtained around atezolizumab (anti-PD-L1) treatment. The receptor source for this set is a man aged 50 to 60 with urothelial cancer. Both conserved end residues are part of each CDR3. Fields, in order: V gene, J gene, D gene, clone size, CDR3 protein, CDR3 DNA. A D gene is named only where the DNA matches it firmly. Size is omitted from some rows. Given values are once, few, many or a class for expanded clones.

TRBV5-1	TRBJ2-4	.	.	CASSWGGSNIQYF	TGCGCCAGCAGCTGGGGCGGCTCAAACATTCAGTACTTC
TRBV18	TRBJ2-7	TRBD1	.	CASSPNGQGADEQYF	TGTGCCAGCTCACCGAACGGACAGGGGGCCGACGAGCAGTACTTC
TRBV7-9	TRBJ2-2	TRBD2	.	CASSRGGKEANTGELFF	TGTGCCAGCAGTCGGGGGGGGAAAGAGGCGAACACCGGGGAGCTGTTTTTT
TRBV2	TRBJ2-3	TRBD1	once	CASSAQGLGGTDTQYF	TGTGCCAGCAGTGCACAGGGGTTGGGGGGCACAGATACGCAGTATTTT
TRBV7-2	TRBJ1-5	TRBD1	.	CASSQGGTGGQPQHF	TGTGCCAGCAGCCAAGGGGGGACAGGAGGACAGCCCCAGCATTTT
TRBV28	TRBJ1-2	.	.	CASSPPDSLSHGYTF	TGTGCCAGCAGCCCTCCGGACAGCCTATCCCATGGCTACACCTTC
TRBV14	TRBJ1-1	TRBD1	.	CASGQGLMNTEAFF	TGTGCCAGTGGACAGGGGCTGATGAACACTGAAGCTTTCTTT
TRBV7-2	TRBJ2-7	.	.	CASSLGPTAQYF	TGTGCCAGCAGCTTGGGGCCTACGGCGCAGTACTTC
TRBV28	TRBJ2-7	TRBD1	.	CASSSYAGDRGYEQYF	TGTGCCAGCAGTTCCTATGCTGGGGACAGAGGCTACGAGCAGTACTTC
TRBV18	TRBJ1-2	.	.	CASSPPASLYGYTF	TGTGCCAGCTCACCACCTGCCAGTCTCTATGGCTACACCTTC
TRBV28	TRBJ2-5	.	.	CASSLSPLQTETQYF	TGTGCCAGCAGTTTATCCCCCCTACAGACGGAGACCCAGTACTTC
TRBV7-6	TRBJ1-5	.	.	CASSLGYNQPQHF	TGTGCCAGCAGCTTAGGTTACAATCAGCCCCAGCATTTT
TRBV15	TRBJ2-2	TRBD1	.	CATSRQGAGTGELFF	TGTGCCACCAGCAGACAGGGGGCGGGCACCGGGGAGCTGTTTTTT
TRBV4-2	TRBJ2-1	TRBD1	.	CASSQDGQGPNEQFF	TGTGCCAGCAGCCAGGATGGACAGGGTCCAAATGAGCAGTTCTTC
TRBV5-4	TRBJ2-3	.	.	CASSLGGPTDTQYF	TGTGCCAGCAGCCTGGGGGGGCCCACAGATACGCAGTATTTT
TRBV30	TRBJ2-2	TRBD1	once	CACLGTANTGELFF	TGTGCCTGTCTCGGGACAGCTAACACCGGGGAGCTGTTTTTT
TRBV29-1	TRBJ2-7	TRBD2	once	CSGRGGSGIEQYF	TGCAGCGGCCGCGGCGGGAGCGGGATCGAGCAGTACTTC
TRBV2	TRBJ2-2	TRBD1	.	CASRQGTGELFF	TGTGCCAGCAGACAGGGGACCGGGGAGCTGTTTTTT
TRBV4-1	TRBJ1-5	.	.	CASSQVRGNQPQHF	TGCGCCAGCAGCCAAGTCAGGGGCAATCAGCCCCAGCATTTT
TRBV19	TRBJ1-5	.	.	CASSGTGNQPQHF	TGTGCCAGTAGCGGAACAGGCAATCAGCCCCAGCATTTT
TRBV10-2	TRBJ2-2	.	.	CASSPGGELFF	TGCGCCAGCAGTCCCGGGGGGGAGCTGTTTTTT
TRBV27	TRBJ2-1	TRBD1	.	CASWRDRGPNEQFF	TGTGCCAGCTGGCGAGACAGGGGTCCCAATGAGCAGTTCTTC
TRBV5-4	TRBJ1-2	.	.	CASSFPGGYGYTF	TGTGCCAGCAGCTTTCCGGGGGGGTATGGCTACACCTTC
TRBV5-4	TRBJ2-7	TRBD2	.	CASRSAGTSVTYEQYF	TGTGCCAGCAGGTCGGCCGGGACTAGCGTTACCTACGAGCAGTACTTC
TRBV27	TRBJ2-7	.	once	CASSENDFTYSYEQYF	TGTGCCAGCAGTGAAAATGATTTTACCTACTCCTACGAGCAGTACTTC
TRBV6-6	TRBJ1-5	.	few	CASSYDLGSQPQHF	TGTGCCAGCAGTTACGATTTGGGGAGTCAGCCCCAGCATTTT
TRBV28	TRBJ1-6	TRBD1	.	CASSARTGLNSPLHF	TGTGCCAGCAGTGCCAGGACAGGGTTAAATTCACCCCTCCACTTT
TRBV19	TRBJ1-6	.	.	CASTPLLTVGLPLHF	TGTGCCAGTACCCCCCTGCTGACAGTGGGATTACCCCTCCACTTT
TRBV28	TRBJ1-1	.	.	CASSLPPWNTEAFF	TGTGCCAGCAGTTTACCCCCGTGGAACACTGAAGCTTTCTTT
TRBV18	TRBJ2-3	TRBD2	.	CASSLGLAERQYF	TGTGCCAGCTCTCTGGGACTAGCGGAACGGCAGTATTTT
TRBV9	TRBJ2-1	.	.	CASSVGGRGNEQFF	TGTGCCAGCAGCGTTGGAGGGCGCGGCAATGAGCAGTTCTTC
TRBV30	TRBJ1-3	TRBD1	.	CALLRQGTGNTIYF	TGTGCTCTGCTTAGACAGGGCACTGGAAACACCATATATTTT
TRBV11-2	TRBJ1-6	TRBD1	once	CASSLAGQYNSPLHF	TGTGCCAGCAGCTTGGCGGGACAGTATAATTCACCCCTCCACTTT
TRBV5-1	TRBJ1-2	.	.	CASSLENRVGYTF	TGCGCCAGCAGCTTGGAAAACAGGGTGGGCTACACCTTC
TRBV6-1	TRBJ2-5	TRBD2	.	CASLAGGPLETQYF	TGTGCCAGTCTAGCGGGAGGGCCCCTAGAGACCCAGTACTTC
TRBV21-1	TRBJ2-7	.	.	CASSKYPAGIPYEQYF	TGTGCCAGCAGCAAATATCCAGCGGGAATTCCCTACGAGCAGTACTTC
TRBV15	TRBJ1-4	TRBD1	few	CATSREGDSLNEKLFF	TGTGCCACCAGCAGAGAAGGGGACAGCCTTAATGAAAAACTGTTTTTT
TRBV13	TRBJ2-2	TRBD2	.	CASSPGLAGGVRRTGELFF	TGTGCCAGCAGCCCCGGACTAGCGGGAGGTGTTAGGAGAACCGGGGAGCTGTTTTTT
TRBV9	TRBJ2-2	.	once	CASGAANTGELFF	TGTGCCAGTGGAGCGGCGAACACCGGGGAGCTGTTTTTT
TRBV27	TRBJ1-5	TRBD1	once	CASSTGVGNQPQHF	TGTGCCAGCAGTACAGGGGTCGGCAATCAGCCCCAGCATTTT
TRBV5-6	TRBJ1-5	.	.	CASSLFMGAGQPQHF	TGTGCCAGCAGCTTGTTTATGGGGGCGGGCCAGCCCCAGCATTTT
TRBV27	TRBJ2-1	.	.	CASSFIDTSREQFF	TGTGCCAGCAGTTTTATTGACACGAGCCGCGAGCAGTTCTTC
TRBV6-5	TRBJ2-7	TRBD1	.	CASRRGQGGSYEQYF	TGTGCCAGCAGACGAGGACAGGGAGGATCCTACGAGCAGTACTTC
TRBV5-4	TRBJ2-7	.	few	CASSLDTSNEQYF	TGTGCCAGCAGCTTGGATACTAGCAACGAGCAGTACTTC
TRBV27	TRBJ1-3	.	.	CASSAHGGTIYF	TGTGCCAGCAGTGCCCACGGGGGCACCATATATTTT
TRBV5-1	TRBJ1-2	.	.	CASSLVSGVTNYGYTF	TGCGCCAGCAGCTTGGTTTCGGGGGTCACTAACTATGGCTACACCTTC
TRBV11-1	TRBJ2-7	.	few	CASSPRAAFLSYEQYF	TGTGCCAGCAGCCCTCGTGCGGCGTTCTTATCCTACGAGCAGTACTTC
TRBV27	TRBJ2-7	TRBD2	.	CASSLSMASGRYEQYF	TGTGCCAGCAGTTTATCGATGGCTAGCGGGAGATACGAGCAGTACTTC
TRBV6-5	TRBJ1-5	.	.	CASSYLGTGQPQHF	TGTGCCAGCAGTTACTTAGGGACTGGTCAGCCCCAGCATTTT
TRBV7-3	TRBJ1-1	TRBD1	.	CASSRTGRTEAFF	TGTGCCAGCAGCCGGACAGGGCGGACTGAAGCTTTCTTT
TRBV28	TRBJ2-1	TRBD2	.	CASSSGLAGYNEQFF	TGTGCCAGCAGTTCGGGACTAGCGGGCTACAATGAGCAGTTCTTC
TRBV5-8	TRBJ2-7	TRBD2	.	CASSFPGLADVSYEQYF	TGTGCCAGCAGCTTTCCCGGACTAGCGGACGTTTCCTACGAGCAGTACTTC
TRBV6-1	TRBJ2-3	TRBD2	.	CASSSRTSGADTQYF	TGTGCCAGCAGTTCGAGGACTAGCGGCGCAGATACGCAGTATTTT
TRBV30	TRBJ1-6	.	.	CAWSVLPYNSPLHF	TGTGCCTGGAGTGTACTACCCTATAATTCACCCCTCCACTTT
TRBV5-1	TRBJ2-5	.	.	CASSSLDGQQETQYF	TGCGCCAGCAGCTCACTCGATGGACAGCAAGAGACCCAGTACTTC
TRBV7-6	TRBJ2-2	TRBD2	.	CASSPSGIAGELFF	TGTGCCAGCAGCCCTAGCGGGATTGCCGGGGAGCTGTTTTTT
TRBV21-1	TRBJ2-7	.	.	CASSAYRGRFSYEQYF	TGTGCCAGCAGCGCCTACAGGGGGCGATTCTCCTACGAGCAGTACTTC
TRBV18	TRBJ2-7	TRBD2	.	CASSPSGLANEQYF	TGTGCCAGCTCACCATCGGGACTAGCGAACGAGCAGTACTTC
TRBV28	TRBJ1-2	.	.	CASSLSSRGRGVGGYGYTF	TGTGCCAGCAGTTTATCCTCTCGTGGCAGGGGTGTGGGCGGCTATGGCTACACCTTC
TRBV30	TRBJ1-1	.	.	CAWSVRGGNTEAFF	TGTGCCTGGAGTGTACGGGGAGGGAACACTGAAGCTTTCTTT